Listed below are T cell receptor beta chains from one sample, sequenced in a study of OX40 agonist ivuxolimab in advanced cancers. The data were produced by immunoSEQ multiplex PCR, yet TCRdb's version contains in-frame clones alone and is incomplete. Here the sample spans tens of thousands of clones, approximately 88% being singletons. Sequencing used CD4+ or CD8+ T cells sorted from blood, obtained in a trial of the OX40 agonist ivuxolimab. These receptors were taken from an adult with an advanced solid tumor such as melanoma, head and neck, liver or kidney cancer. The CDR3 runs from the conserved cysteine through the conserved F or W. D genes are given only for firm matches. The size of a clone is reported for some rows only, either as once, few or many, or as a class for expanded clones.

d_gene	v_gene	j_gene	abundance	CDR3aa	CDR3nt
TRBD1	TRBV4-2	TRBJ1-4	-	CASSLTPPRQGRDEKLFF	TGTGCCAGCAGCCTAACCCCCCCCCGACAGGGGAGGGATGAAAAACTGTTTTTT
-	TRBV7-6	TRBJ2-5	-	CASSPIGGRETQYF	TGTGCCAGCAGCCCGATTGGGGGAAGGGAGACCCAGTACTTC
-	TRBV5-4	TRBJ2-1	-	CASSPAGLGHNEQFF	TGTGCCAGCAGCCCCGCCGGGCTAGGGCACAATGAGCAGTTCTTC
-	TRBV4-1	TRBJ2-5	once	CASSQETGRQTQYF	TGCGCCAGCAGCCAAGAGACAGGGAGGCAGACCCAGTACTTC
-	TRBV10-1	TRBJ2-2	few	CASSESGAGTGELFF	TGCGCCAGCAGTGAGTCGGGGGCGGGGACCGGGGAGCTGTTTTTT
TRBD1	TRBV29-1	TRBJ1-4	few	CSVAGQLNEKLFF	TGCAGCGTCGCGGGACAGCTTAATGAAAAACTGTTTTTT
-	TRBV11-2	TRBJ2-1	-	CASSLRRQDYNEQFF	TGTGCCAGCAGTTTAAGACGCCAGGACTACAATGAGCAGTTCTTC
TRBD1	TRBV6-1	TRBJ2-3	-	CASSPDRADTQYF	TGTGCCAGCAGTCCTGACAGGGCCGATACGCAGTATTTT
TRBD2	TRBV14	TRBJ2-3	-	CASSRASGSPDTQYF	TGTGCCAGCAGCCGAGCTAGCGGGAGCCCAGATACGCAGTATTTT
-	TRBV7-9	TRBJ1-6	-	CASSFSQGINSPLHF	TGTGCCAGCAGCTTTTCCCAGGGGATTAATTCACCCCTCCACTTT
TRBD2	TRBV5-5	TRBJ2-7	-	CASSISSGGSYEQYF	TGTGCCAGCAGCATATCCTCGGGAGGTTCCTACGAGCAGTACTTC
TRBD1	TRBV23-1	TRBJ2-1	-	CASSPQRGQGAIRSSYNEQFF	TGCGCCAGCAGTCCCCAACGGGGGCAGGGGGCGATTAGGAGCTCCTACAATGAGCAGTTCTTC
-	TRBV7-3	TRBJ2-2	-	CASSLGPANTGELFF	TGTGCCAGCAGCTTGGGGCCCGCGAACACCGGGGAGCTGTTTTTT
TRBD1	TRBV6-1	TRBJ2-3	-	CASSEAGTGFPDTQYF	TGTGCCAGCAGTGAAGCTGGGACAGGGTTTCCAGATACGCAGTATTTT
TRBD1	TRBV7-9	TRBJ1-1	once	CASRSRDSLNTEAFF	TGTGCCAGCAGGTCCCGGGACAGTCTGAACACTGAAGCTTTCTTT
-	TRBV27	TRBJ1-2	few	CASSRPGFYGYTF	TGTGCCAGCAGCCGACCAGGCTTCTATGGCTACACCTTC
-	TRBV7-3	TRBJ2-3	-	CASSPGTDTQYF	TGTGCCAGCAGTCCAGGGACAGATACGCAGTATTTT
TRBD2	TRBV19	TRBJ2-2	-	CASSNLAGVVTGELFF	TGTGCCAGTAGTAACCTAGCGGGGGTTGTCACCGGGGAGCTGTTTTTT
TRBD1	TRBV18	TRBJ1-5	-	CASSHRGQARQGYQPQHF	TGTGCCAGCTCTCACCGGGGACAGGCCCGGCAGGGATATCAGCCCCAGCATTTT
-	TRBV6-5	TRBJ1-5	-	CASSSIVAQPQHF	TGTGCCAGCAGTTCGATCGTTGCTCAGCCCCAGCATTTT
-	TRBV6-6	TRBJ1-1	-	CASSVAGRAFF	TGTGCCAGCAGTGTGGCCGGCAGGGCTTTCTTT
-	TRBV7-8	TRBJ2-3	-	CASSLSVRAQYF	TGTGCCAGCAGCCTTAGCGTTAGGGCGCAGTATTTT
TRBD2	TRBV11-2	TRBJ2-3	-	CASSSGTSDTQYF	TGTGCCAGCAGCAGCGGGACTTCAGATACGCAGTATTTT
TRBD2	TRBV7-9	TRBJ2-5	-	CASSSRLAGGKETQYF	TGTGCCAGCAGCTCGAGACTAGCGGGGGGGAAAGAGACCCAGTACTTC
-	TRBV28	TRBJ2-1	-	CASSLAGADNEQFF	TGTGCCAGCAGTTTAGCGGGGGCCGACAATGAGCAGTTCTTC
TRBD1	TRBV7-9	TRBJ1-2	-	CASSSQTGANYGYTF	TGTGCCAGCAGCTCCCAAACAGGGGCTAACTATGGCTACACCTTC
-	TRBV14	TRBJ1-2	-	CASSQDAGGYGYTF	TGTGCCAGCAGCCAAGATGCCGGGGGCTATGGCTACACCTTC
TRBD2	TRBV11-2	TRBJ2-5	-	CASSSRLAGGPLGQETQYF	TGTGCCAGCAGCTCACGACTAGCGGGAGGGCCGCTGGGGCAAGAGACCCAGTACTTC
-	TRBV20-1	TRBJ1-6	-	CSQGGNSPLHF	TGCAGTCAGGGTGGTAATTCACCCCTCCACTTT
-	TRBV6-6	TRBJ1-1	once	CASSYGSANTEAFF	TGTGCCAGCAGTTACGGGTCTGCGAACACTGAAGCTTTCTTT
-	TRBV5-6	TRBJ1-2	-	CASSYGGYGYTF	TGTGCCAGCAGCTATGGAGGGTATGGCTACACCTTC
-	TRBV28	TRBJ2-7	-	CASSLVAAYEQYF	TGTGCCAGCAGTTTAGTGGCGGCCTACGAGCAGTACTTC
-	TRBV6-1	TRBJ2-3	-	CASSEPVHATDTQYF	TGTGCCAGCAGTGAACCGGTCCACGCCACAGATACGCAGTATTTT
TRBD1	TRBV11-2	TRBJ2-2	-	CASSVGGQGTGELFF	TGTGCCAGCAGCGTCGGAGGACAGGGGACCGGGGAGCTGTTTTTT
-	TRBV19	TRBJ2-7	-	CASSRDRSSYEQYF	TGTGCCAGTAGTAGGGACCGAAGCTCCTACGAGCAGTACTTC
TRBD2	TRBV10-1	TRBJ2-1	-	CASSEWTSGGNEQFF	TGCGCCAGCAGTGAGTGGACTAGCGGGGGCAATGAGCAGTTCTTC
-	TRBV9	TRBJ2-3	-	CASSVVGGTQYF	TGTGCCAGCAGCGTAGTAGGGGGTACGCAGTATTTT
-	TRBV28	TRBJ1-1	-	CASSLSQGLGSNWDTEAFF	TGTGCCAGCAGTTTATCGCAGGGTCTCGGATCCAACTGGGACACTGAAGCTTTCTTT
-	TRBV6-4	TRBJ1-1	once	CASSVLQNTEAFF	TGTGCCAGCAGTGTATTGCAGAACACTGAAGCTTTCTTT
-	TRBV2	TRBJ2-7	-	CASTSGESYEQYF	TGTGCCAGCACTTCCGGGGAGTCCTACGAGCAGTACTTC
-	TRBV28	TRBJ1-5	few	CASPEAQHF	TGTGCCAGCCCGGAGGCCCAGCATTTT
TRBD2	TRBV5-1	TRBJ2-7	-	CASSGKPGLAGGEQYF	TGCGCCAGCAGCGGGAAGCCCGGACTAGCGGGAGGAGAGCAGTACTTC
-	TRBV11-1	TRBJ1-1	-	CASTGHPATEAFF	TGTGCCAGCACGGGACATCCTGCCACTGAAGCTTTCTTT
-	TRBV5-1	TRBJ1-1	-	CASSLETGQYTEAFF	TGCGCCAGCAGCTTGGAAACGGGCCAGTACACTGAAGCTTTCTTT
TRBD1	TRBV19	TRBJ2-5	-	CASRALDRESVTQYF	TGTGCCAGTAGAGCCCTAGACAGGGAATCCGTGACCCAGTACTTC
-	TRBV6-1	TRBJ1-1	-	CASSKAGTVNTEAFF	TGTGCCAGCAGTAAGGCCGGGACTGTGAACACTGAAGCTTTCTTT
TRBD1	TRBV7-3	TRBJ2-1	-	CASSLAGGALGEQFF	TGTGCCAGCAGCTTAGCAGGGGGTGCCTTGGGTGAGCAGTTCTTC
-	TRBV27	TRBJ1-1	-	CASSYGGSYGGNTEAFF	TGTGCCAGCAGTTATGGGGGAAGCTACGGCGGCAACACTGAAGCTTTCTTT
TRBD2	TRBV2	TRBJ2-5	-	CASGRRGVYQETQYF	TGTGCCAGCGGACGGCGGGGGGTATACCAAGAGACCCAGTACTTC
TRBD1	TRBV18	TRBJ1-1	-	CASSPDRGLNTEAFF	TGTGCCAGCTCACCCGACAGGGGATTGAACACTGAAGCTTTCTTT